A single T cell receptor (beta chain) is shown here with its context. Assay: immunoSEQ multiplex PCR; the TCRdb copy retains only in-frame clones and omits some. The sample includes 100,000 to 150,000 clones, 85% seen only once; the top ten take about 6.2%. The data are from a study of blood T cell repertoires in COVID-19. Study overall: The origin of the acute and convalescent COVID-19 samples was the United States, Italy and Spain. PBMCs, B-cell-depleted T cells, or T cells provided the cDNA or gDNA that made up the material.

There are 14 residues in the CDR3. V was pared by 3 bases and J by 2 bases, with 10 bases between. Germline V CDR1 and CDR2: MDHEN, SYDVKM. The V gene is TRBV28, the J gene TRBJ1-2, with D hard to call. The receptor comes from a man older than 75 with active or convalescent COVID-19. The sequenced material came from peripheral blood. The CDR3 sequence: CASSLRVRNYGYTF. CDR3 DNA sequence: TGTGCCAGCAGTTTGAGGGTTCGGAACTATGGCTACACCTTC.